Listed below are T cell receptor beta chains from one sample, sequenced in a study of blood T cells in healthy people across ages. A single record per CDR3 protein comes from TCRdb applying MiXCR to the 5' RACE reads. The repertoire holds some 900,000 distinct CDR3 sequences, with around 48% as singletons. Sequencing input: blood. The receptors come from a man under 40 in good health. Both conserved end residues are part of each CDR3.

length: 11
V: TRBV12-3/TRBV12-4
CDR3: CASASAYEQYF

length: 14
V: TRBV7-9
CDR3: CASSLTDRGYEQYF

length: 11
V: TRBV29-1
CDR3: CSVGWVDGYTF

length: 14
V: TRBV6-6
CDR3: CASRGGGTDNEQFF

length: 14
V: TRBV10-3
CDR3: CAISDMKTGIEAFF

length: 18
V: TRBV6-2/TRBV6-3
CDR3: CASSRDRDSYIPYNEQFF

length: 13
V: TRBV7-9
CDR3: CASSPGEREKLFF

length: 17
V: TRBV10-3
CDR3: CAIPEVKGAGSYNEQFF

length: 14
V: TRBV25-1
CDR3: CASSLTGVGGEQYF

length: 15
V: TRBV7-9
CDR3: CASSSRGTLNTEAFF

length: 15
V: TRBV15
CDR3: CATSRDREAYNEQFF

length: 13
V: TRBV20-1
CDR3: CSAVTQGDTEAFF